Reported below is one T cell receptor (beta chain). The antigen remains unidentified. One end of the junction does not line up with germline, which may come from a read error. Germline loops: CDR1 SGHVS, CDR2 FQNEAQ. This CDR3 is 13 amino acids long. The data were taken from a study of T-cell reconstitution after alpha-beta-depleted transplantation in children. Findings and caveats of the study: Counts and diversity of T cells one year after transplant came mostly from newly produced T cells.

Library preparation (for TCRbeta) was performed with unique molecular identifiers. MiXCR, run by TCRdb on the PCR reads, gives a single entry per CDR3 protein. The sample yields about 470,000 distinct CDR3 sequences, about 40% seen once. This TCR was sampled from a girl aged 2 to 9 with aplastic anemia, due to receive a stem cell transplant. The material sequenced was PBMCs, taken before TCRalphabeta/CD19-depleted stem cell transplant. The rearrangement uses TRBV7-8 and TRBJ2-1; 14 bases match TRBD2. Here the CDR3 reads CASSSGLAGGPSF. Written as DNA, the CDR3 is TGTGCCAGCAGCTCCGGACTAGCGGGAGGCCCTTCCTTC. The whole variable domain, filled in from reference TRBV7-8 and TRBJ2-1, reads GAGVSQSPRYKVAKRGQDVALRCDPISGHVSLFWYQQALGQGPEFLTYFQNEAQLDKSGLPSDRFFAERPEGSVSTLKIQRTQQEDSAVYLCASSSGLAGGPSFGPGTRLTVL.